This TCR beta chain was sequenced for a study of T cell repertoires in cytomegalovirus infection. Study-level background: Researchers turned to recently identified HLA-C-restricted CMV epitopes as well as well-studied HLA-B-restricted ones. Based on public TCR beta signatures, there were indications of CMV infection and of a matching HLA type.

A remark on this clonotype: Its antigen is not identified.

The germline CDR1 and CDR2 sequences are MNHEY and SVGAGI. CDR3 length equals 16 residues. The V end was cut by 0 bases, the J end by 7 bases, with 18 bases between. Each CDR3 protein is one row after TCRdb ran MiXCR on the reads. The data hold over 120,000 distinct CDR3 sequences, with 32% observed a single time. Study-wide results and caveats: Within the response measured ex vivo, HLA-C-restricted CMV-specific TCR beta clonotypes were dominant. Individuals carrying CMV plus the relevant HLA were identified by cumulative frequency of public TCR beta families.

This receptor was identified in a human donor in good health (CMV status not recorded). Some clones in this sample may be carry-over from other donors' samples. Sequences were derived from CD8+ T cells from cultured PBMCs, sampled from culture after CMV antigen stimulation. The rearrangement joins TRBV6-5 to TRBJ1-2; D might be TRBD1 (6 bases). The CDR3 sequence: CASSYSISGGAGGYTF. Here the CDR3 DNA reads TGTGCCAGCAGTTACTCGATTAGTGGGGGCGCGGGTGGCTACACCTTC.